What follows are 13 T cell receptor beta chains derived from one specimen sequenced in a study of identifying expanded T cells in peripheral blood. The protocol was immunoSEQ multiplex PCR, while the TCRdb copy is restricted to in-frame clones and leaves out a portion. The sample lists some 99,000 clones; around 90% were seen once. Sequencing input: blood. The receptors shown here come from a person aged 18-69 years in good health.

The V and J genes are TRBV7-6 and TRBJ1-4; TRBD1 matches at 10 bases. Unmatched junction bases numbered 3, after V lost 3 bases and J lost 8 bases. The CDR3 contains 14 residues. Germline values: CDR1 SGHVS, CDR2 FNYEAQ. The CDR3 bases are TGTGCCAGCAGCTTCGGGACAGGGGACGAAAAACTGTTTTTT. The encoded protein is CASSFGTGDEKLFF.

The CDR3 sequence is CASPPRQGARNHFNYGYTF. CDR3 in DNA: TGTGCCAGCCCTCCGAGACAGGGGGCCAGGAACCACTTCAACTATGGCTACACCTTC. The chain has TRBV18 and TRBJ1-2, with 10 bases aligning to TRBD1. Trimming took 8 bases from V and 2 from J; bases not matched to a gene: 20. The V gene's germline CDR1 is KGHSH and CDR2 LQKENI. The CDR3 has 19 residues. The full variable domain, its missing parts supplied by reference TRBV18 and TRBJ1-2, is NAGVMQNPRHLVRRRGQEARLRCSPMKGHSHVYWYRQLPEEGLKFMVYLQKENIIDESGMPKERFSAEFPKEGPSILRIQQVVRGDSAAYFCASPPRQGARNHFNYGYTFGSGTRLTVV.

The rearrangement uses TRBV7-2 and TRBJ2-5; D possibly corresponds to TRBD1 (7 bases). The ends were cut back, 3 bases at V and 0 bases at J, with 17 bases in the middle. Germline V gene data show CDR1 as SGHTA and CDR2 as FQGNSA. The CDR3 runs to 17 residues. The CDR3 nucleotides are TGTGCCAGCAGCTTTTCGCGGGACAGTGCTTACCAAGAGACCCAGTACTTC. Translated: CASSFSRDSAYQETQYF. The complete variable domain, with remaining parts taken from reference TRBV7-2 and TRBJ2-5, reads GAGVSQSPSNKVTEKGKDVELRCDPISGHTALYWYRQSLGQGLEFLIYFQGNSAPDKSGLPSDRFSAERTGGSVSTLTIQRTQQEDSAVYLCASSFSRDSAYQETQYFGPGTRLLVL.

The gene calls are TRBV7-8 and TRBJ1-5; D gene uncertain. The germline gives CDR1 SGHVS, CDR2 FQNEAQ. The CDR3 length is 15 residues. V dropped 0 bases and J dropped 7 bases, with 13 bases sitting between them. The CDR3 is CASSLARDPIQPQHF. The CDR3 DNA is TGTGCCAGCAGCTTAGCGAGAGACCCCATACAGCCCCAGCATTTT.

This rearrangement joins TRBV2 to TRBJ1-1, with 7 bases aligning to TRBD1. The CDR3 consists of 13 residues. V lost 6 bases and J lost 0; bases outside the gene matches: 1. Germline V lookup: CDR1 SNHLY, CDR2 FYNNEI. CDR3 sequence reads: CASSGTVNTEAFF. The CDR3 coding sequence is TGTGCCAGCAGCGGGACAGTGAACACTGAAGCTTTCTTT.

This sequence joins TRBV29-1 and TRBJ2-7; D might be TRBD1 or TRBD2, each matching 7 bases. This CDR3 spans 12 amino acids. V shed 2 bases and J shed 6 bases, with 11 bases lying between them. Germline lookup yields CDR1 SQVTM and CDR2 ANQGSEA. CDR3 in DNA: TGCAGCGTTGAATCAGGGGGGGGCGAGCAGTACTTC. Translated, it gives CSVESGGGEQYF.

This chain links TRBV2 with TRBJ1-2; TRBD1 matches 9 bases. Trimming removed 3 bases from V and 6 bases from J; junction bases left unmatched: 2. This CDR3 comprises 13 residues. CDR1 is SNHLY, CDR2 FYNNEI, per germline. DNA for the CDR3: TGTGCCAGCAGTGAGGGGACAGGGAATGGCTACACCTTC. This codes for CASSEGTGNGYTF.

The rearrangement links TRBV7-3 to TRBJ2-3, with D perhaps matching TRBD1 (5 bases). The CDR3 covers 13 residues. Deletions cut 5 bases from V and 4 bases from J, with 10 bases between. Germline CDR1 and CDR2: SGHTA and FQGTGA. This CDR3 is CASSTLRADTQYF. Here the CDR3 DNA reads TGTGCCAGCAGCACTCTCAGGGCAGATACGCAGTATTTT.

The V call is TRBV15, the J call TRBJ1-5; TRBD1 might be the D (5 bases). The CDR3 extends over 16 amino acids. With 0 bases removed from V and 3 bases from J, the gap between germline ends came to 12 bases. Looked up from germline, CDR1 is LNHNV and CDR2 is YYDKDF (reference sequence). The CDR3 sequence is CATSRDPDRDNQPQHF. The CDR3 coding sequence is TGTGCCACCAGCAGAGACCCCGACAGAGACAATCAGCCCCAGCATTTT.

The J gene is TRBJ2-4, the V gene TRBV15; tentatively, D is TRBD1 (6 bases). CDR1 is LNHNV and CDR2 is YYDKDF in the germline V gene (reference sequence). Trimming took 0 bases from V and 11 from J, leaving 14 bases between them. The CDR3 loop spans 14 amino acids. CDR3 amino acids: CATSRDRYRTVQYF. CDR3 sequence (DNA): TGTGCCACCAGCAGAGATCGATATAGGACAGTTCAGTACTTC.

The CDR3: CASSGRAEGSPLHF. The CDR3 region has the DNA TGTGCCAGCAGCGGCAGGGCGGAGGGGTCACCCCTCCACTTT. J is TRBJ1-6 and V is TRBV2; D might be TRBD1 (5 bases). CDR3 length: 14 residues. Germline CDR1 is SNHLY and CDR2 is FYNNEI. Trimming took off 6 bases at V and 10 bases at J, with 16 bases between the two ends.

This chain connects TRBV9 to TRBJ1-1; 8 positions match TRBD1. Germline-derived CDR1 and CDR2 are SGDLS and YYNGEE. The V and J ends lost 3 bases and 1 base, in that order; junction bases with no gene match: 8. This CDR3 is built from 16 residues. CDR3 in DNA: TGTGCCAGCAGCGACTCCGTGGGGACAGGGAACACTGAAGCTTTCTTT. Amino acid sequence: CASSDSVGTGNTEAFF.

This clone was seen just once. This chain uses TRBV5-4 with TRBJ1-2; 7 bases line up with TRBD1. This CDR3 has 16 amino acids. Germline V lookup: CDR1 SGHNT, CDR2 YYREEE (reference sequence). The trim removed 2 bases at V and 2 bases at J, leaving 9 bases unmatched. The DNA for the CDR3 is TGTGCCAGCAGCTTAGCTACAGGGGCCAACAACTATGGCTACACCTTC. It codes for CASSLATGANNYGYTF.